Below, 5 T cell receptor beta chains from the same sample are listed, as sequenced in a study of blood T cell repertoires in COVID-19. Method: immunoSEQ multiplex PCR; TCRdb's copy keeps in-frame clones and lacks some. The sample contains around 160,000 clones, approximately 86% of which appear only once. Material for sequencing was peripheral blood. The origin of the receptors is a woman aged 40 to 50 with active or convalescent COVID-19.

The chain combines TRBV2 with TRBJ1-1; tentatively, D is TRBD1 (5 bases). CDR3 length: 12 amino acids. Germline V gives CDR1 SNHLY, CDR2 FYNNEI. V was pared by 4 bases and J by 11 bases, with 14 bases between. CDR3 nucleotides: TGTGCCAGCAGTGTGGGGACCCGGGAGGCTTTCTTT. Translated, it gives CASSVGTREAFF.

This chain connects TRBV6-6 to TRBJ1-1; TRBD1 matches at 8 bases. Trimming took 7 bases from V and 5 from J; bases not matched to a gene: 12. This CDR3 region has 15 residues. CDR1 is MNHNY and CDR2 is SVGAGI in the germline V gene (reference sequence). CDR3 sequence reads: CASTLISGGETEAFF. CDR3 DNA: TGTGCCAGCACACTCATTTCAGGGGGCGAAACTGAAGCTTTCTTT.

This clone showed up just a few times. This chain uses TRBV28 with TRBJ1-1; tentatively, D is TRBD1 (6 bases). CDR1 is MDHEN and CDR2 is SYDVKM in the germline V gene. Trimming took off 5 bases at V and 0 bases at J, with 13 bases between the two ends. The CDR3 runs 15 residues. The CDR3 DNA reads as TGTGCCAGCAGTCCGGGTGGACAGCTGAACACTGAAGCTTTCTTT. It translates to CASSPGGQLNTEAFF.

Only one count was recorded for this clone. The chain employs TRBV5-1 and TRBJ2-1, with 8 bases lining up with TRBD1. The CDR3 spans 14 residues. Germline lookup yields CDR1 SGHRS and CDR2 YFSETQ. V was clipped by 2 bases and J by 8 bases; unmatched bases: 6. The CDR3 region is CASSFWTGSYEQFF. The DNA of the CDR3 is TGCGCCAGCAGCTTTTGGACAGGGAGCTATGAGCAGTTCTTC.

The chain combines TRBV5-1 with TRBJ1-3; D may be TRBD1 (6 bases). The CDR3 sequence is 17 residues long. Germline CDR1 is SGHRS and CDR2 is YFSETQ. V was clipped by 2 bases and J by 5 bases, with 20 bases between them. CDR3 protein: CASSFATGLDPRNTIYF. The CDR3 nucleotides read TGCGCCAGCAGCTTTGCGACAGGCCTGGACCCCCGAAACACCATATATTTT.